This T cell receptor beta chain derives from a study of blood T cell repertoires in COVID-19. Turning to the study itself: Samples taken during acute and convalescent COVID-19 were collected in the United States, Italy and Spain. PBMCs, B-cell-depleted T cells, or T cells were the source of the cDNA or gDNA that made up the material.

Assay: immunoSEQ multiplex PCR; the TCRdb copy retains only in-frame clones and omits some. In the table there are 150,000 to 190,000 clones, roughly 88% of which are singletons. Germline CDR1 is MNHEY and CDR2 is SVGAGI. The CDR3 consists of 13 residues. Trimming took off 0 bases at V and 6 bases at J, with 9 bases between the two ends. The chain links TRBV6-5 to TRBJ2-7; TRBD2 is a possible D gene (6 bases). Sample: peripheral blood. The source is a woman between 45 and 65 years old with acute or convalescent COVID-19. CDR3 sequence (DNA): TGTGCCAGCAGTTACTCGAGGGGAGGCGAGCAGTACTTC. This translates into CASSYSRGGEQYF.